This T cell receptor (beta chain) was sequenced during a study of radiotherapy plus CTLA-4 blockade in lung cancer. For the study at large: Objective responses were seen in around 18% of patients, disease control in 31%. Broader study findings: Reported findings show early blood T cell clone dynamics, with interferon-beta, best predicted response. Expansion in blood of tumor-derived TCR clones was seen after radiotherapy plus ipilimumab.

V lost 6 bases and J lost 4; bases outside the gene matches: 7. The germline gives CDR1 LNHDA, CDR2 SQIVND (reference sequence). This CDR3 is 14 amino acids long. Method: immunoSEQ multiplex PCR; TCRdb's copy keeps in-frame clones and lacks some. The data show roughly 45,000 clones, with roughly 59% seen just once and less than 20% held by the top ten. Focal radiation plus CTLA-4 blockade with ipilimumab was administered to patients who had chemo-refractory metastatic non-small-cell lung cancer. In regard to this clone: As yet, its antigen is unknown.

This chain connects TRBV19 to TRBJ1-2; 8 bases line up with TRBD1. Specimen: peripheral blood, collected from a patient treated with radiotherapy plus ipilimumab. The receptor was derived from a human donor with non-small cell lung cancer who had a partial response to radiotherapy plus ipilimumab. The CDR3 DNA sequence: TGTGCCAGTAGGCATGGACAGGGTGCCTATGGCTACACCTTC. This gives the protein CASRHGQGAYGYTF.